Below are 25 T cell receptor beta chains sequenced from a single sample in a study of CD8 T cells in ankylosing spondylitis. These receptors have no identified antigens. Overall study findings and caveats: What appeared characteristic of ankylosing spondylitis blood was a TCR beta motif of several highly homologous variants.

MiXCR, run by TCRdb on the 5' RACE reads, gives a single entry per CDR3 protein. The table has 700,000 or so distinct CDR3 sequences, 15% to 20% seen once. Sequenced sample: blood, either unsorted or a sorted T cell fraction (not recorded which). The receptors were sampled from a male donor with ankylosing spondylitis.

This clonotype was seen a handful of times. This rearrangement joins TRBV12-3 or TRBV12-4 to TRBJ1-1; 8 nucleotides line up with TRBD1. J was trimmed by 4 bases and V by 2 bases; bases with no gene match: 6. The CDR3 extends over 15 amino acids. The CDR3 DNA reads TGTGCCAGCAGTTTAAGTCACAGGGGGGGCACTGAAGCTTTCTTT. Its translation is CASSLSHRGGTEAFF.

This clonotype has at least ten counts. The rearrangement uses TRBV5-1 and TRBJ1-5; possibly TRBD1 for D (6 bases). With 1 base removed from V and 5 bases from J, the gap between germline ends came to 13 bases. The germline V gene has CDR1 SGHRS and CDR2 YFSETQ. The CDR3 extends over 15 amino acids. The CDR3 bases are TGCGCCAGCAGCTTGTATGGGGGGGCGGATCAGCCCCAGCATTTT. Encoded protein: CASSLYGGADQPQHF.

This clonotype turned up a few times. V is TRBV12-3 or TRBV12-4 and J is TRBJ2-2; a possible D gene is TRBD2 (5 bases). The CDR3 is 14 amino acids. V lost 10 bases and J 0 bases, leaving 12 bases between the germline ends. The CDR3 region is CATRRGTNTGELFF. The CDR3 region has the DNA TGTGCCACCAGACGAGGGACGAACACCGGGGAGCTGTTTTTT.

The V call is TRBV20-1, the J call TRBJ2-5, with D perhaps matching TRBD1 (5 bases). CDR3 length equals 15 residues. Germline values: CDR1 DFQATT, CDR2 SNEGSKA (reference sequence). Between the trimmed V and J ends, which lost 2 bases and 5 bases, there was a span of 18 bases. The CDR3 DNA sequence: TGCAGTGCTAGAAGGGGTCAGGGCGATTTGGAGACCCAGTACTTC. This codes for CSARRGQGDLETQYF.

In its sample, this clonotype was seen many times. The rearrangement links TRBV5-1 to TRBJ1-2; 8 bases match TRBD1. After removal of 2 bases from V and 7 bases from J, the junction contained 13 bases not matched to a gene. CDR3 length: 16 residues. CDR1 is SGHRS, CDR2 YFSETQ, per germline. The CDR3 nucleotides are TGCGCCAGCAGCTTACAGGGGGGAATTAGTGACGGTGGCTACACCTTC. It is translated as CASSLQGGISDGGYTF.

This clonotype appeared a few times. The chain uses TRBV6-2 or TRBV6-3 and TRBJ2-1; D is undetermined. CDR3 length: 15 residues. CDR1 is MNHEY and CDR2 is SVGEGT in the germline V gene. V was trimmed by 6 bases and J by 5 bases, leaving 17 bases between them. This chain's CDR3 is CASRLPDTSHNEQFF. The DNA of the CDR3 is TGTGCCAGCAGACTCCCCGACACGAGTCACAATGAGCAGTTCTTC.

This clonotype was found a few times. The rearrangement uses TRBV12-3 or TRBV12-4 and TRBJ1-1, with D maybe TRBD1 (6 bases). V lost 2 bases to trimming and J lost 3 bases, with 13 bases between them. This CDR3 spans 15 amino acids. The DNA for the CDR3 is TGTGCCAGCAGTTTATCGGGGGGGGCGGACACTGAAGCTTTCTTT. Its translation is CASSLSGGADTEAFF.

This clonotype was recorded at least ten times. The chain couples TRBV2 to TRBJ2-1; 11 nucleotides align to TRBD2. Trimming cost V 4 bases and J 6 bases; bases outside gene matches: 5. Germline values: CDR1 SNHLY, CDR2 FYNNEI. The CDR3 spans 15 residues. The DNA of the CDR3 is TGTGCCAGCAGTGGGCAGACTAGCGGGATCAATGAGCAGTTCTTC. It yields the protein CASSGQTSGINEQFF.

This rearrangement joins TRBV20-1 to TRBJ2-3; TRBD2 aligns across 9 bases. Germline V gene data show CDR1 as DFQATT and CDR2 as SNEGSKA (reference sequence). The CDR3 covers 15 residues. With 3 bases clipped from V and 3 bases from J, the junction kept 7 bases outside the gene matches. The CDR3 protein is CSASGAGGPTDTQYF. The CDR3 DNA follows: TGCAGTGCTAGCGGCGCGGGGGGGCCTACAGATACGCAGTATTTT.

This clonotype turned up a few times. The V call is TRBV4-2, the J call TRBJ2-3; D uncertain. The CDR3 runs 17 residues. V was shortened by 5 bases and J by 0 bases, with 18 bases between the two germline ends. Germline loops: CDR1 LGHNA, CDR2 YNFKEQ. In DNA form, the CDR3 reads TGTGCCAGCAGCTCGGAGCCGAGCAGTACGAGCACAGATACGCAGTATTTT. Translated: CASSSEPSSTSTDTQYF.

This clonotype was seen a handful of times. V is TRBV20-1 and J is TRBJ2-2; the D gene could be TRBD1 or TRBD2 (5 bases each). Germline loops: CDR1 DFQATT, CDR2 SNEGSKA (reference sequence). V shed 3 bases and J shed 2 bases, with 13 bases lying between them. The CDR3 spans 15 residues. CDR3 in amino acids: CSARSGRRNTGELFF. CDR3 coding DNA: TGCAGTGCTAGGTCGGGACGGAGAAACACCGGGGAGCTGTTTTTT.

This clonotype was detected many times. In nucleotides, the CDR3 is TGTGCCAGCAGTTTGAAGGGGGCTAATTCACCCCTCCACTTT. Translating it yields CASSLKGANSPLHF. The J gene is TRBJ1-6, the V gene TRBV12-3 or TRBV12-4; 7 bases agree with TRBD1. This CDR3 comprises 14 residues. The V segment lost 3 bases and the J segment 6 bases; nucleotides outside the gene matches: 2.

V usage is TRBV7-3 and J usage is TRBJ2-5; 9 bases fit TRBD2. This CDR3 comprises 17 residues. J lost 0 bases, V lost 0 bases, and 5 bases had no gene match. Germline V gene lookup returns CDR1 SGHTA and CDR2 FQGTGA. CDR3 loop: CASSLTASGANQETQYF. Written as DNA, the CDR3 is TGTGCCAGCAGCTTAACGGCTAGCGGGGCTAACCAAGAGACCCAGTACTTC.

The chain has TRBV7-2 and TRBJ2-3; the D gene is possibly TRBD1 (6 bases). In germline, CDR1 is SGHTA, CDR2 FQGNSA. Trimming pared 3 bases from V and 3 bases from J, leaving 13 bases between. There are 15 residues in the CDR3. CDR3 in DNA: TGTGCCAGCAGCTTTCTGGGGGCTATGACAGATACGCAGTATTTT. It encodes CASSFLGAMTDTQYF.

The genes are TRBV6-2 or TRBV6-3 and TRBJ1-5, with a tentative D call TRBD1 (5 bases). This CDR3 has 15 residues. Trimming shortened V by 2 bases and J by 9 bases, and 17 bases separated the two germline ends. CDR1 and CDR2 (germline): MNHEY, SVGEGT. The CDR3 DNA reads as TGTGCCAGCAGTTACGGTGTGGCCGGCCAGGGGCCCCAGCATTTT. This sequence encodes CASSYGVAGQGPQHF.

This sequence joins TRBV10-3 and TRBJ2-1; D assignment may be TRBD1 or TRBD2 (7 bases each). Germline CDR1 reads ENHRY; CDR2 reads SYGVKD. The V end lost 0 bases, the J end lost 8 bases, and 14 bases lay between the germline ends. CDR3 size: 15 residues. CDR3 protein: CAISESSQGGDEQFF. In nucleotides, the CDR3 is TGTGCCATCAGTGAGTCGAGTCAGGGGGGGGATGAGCAGTTCTTC.

The chain carries TRBV24-1 and TRBJ1-1, with D perhaps matching TRBD1 (6 bases). The germline V gene encodes CDR1 KGHDR and CDR2 SFDVKD. CDR3 length: 15 amino acids. V was clipped by 9 bases and J by 2 bases, with 18 bases between them. CDR3 sequence reads: CATEAQQGHNTEAFF. CDR3 in DNA: TGTGCCACCGAGGCCCAACAGGGACATAACACTGAAGCTTTCTTT.

The chain employs TRBV12-3 or TRBV12-4 and TRBJ2-7, with TRBD2 identical over 7 bases. The V segment lost 2 bases and the J segment 6 bases; nucleotides outside the gene matches: 7. CDR3 size: 14 residues. Here the CDR3 reads CASSLYPGGGEQYF. CDR3 DNA sequence: TGTGCCAGCAGTTTATACCCGGGAGGAGGCGAGCAGTACTTC.

The chain uses TRBV4-2 and TRBJ2-3; 9 nucleotides line up with TRBD2. Germline loops: CDR1 LGHNA, CDR2 YNFKEQ. The CDR3 consists of 17 residues. The junction had 9 bases not matched to a gene; V was cut back by 0 bases and J by 5 bases. CDR3 in amino acids: CASSQDPGLASEDTQYF. In nucleotides, the CDR3 is TGTGCCAGCAGCCAAGATCCGGGACTAGCAAGTGAAGATACGCAGTATTTT.

This rearrangement joins TRBV4-1 to TRBJ2-7, with 8 bases identical to TRBD2. The trim removed 5 bases at V and 5 bases at J, leaving 11 bases unmatched. CDR3 length equals 15 residues. Germline CDR1 reads MGHRA; CDR2 reads YSYEKL. This chain's CDR3 is CASSTAGGDLHEQYF. The CDR3 DNA reads as TGCGCCAGCAGCACCGCGGGGGGCGATTTACACGAGCAGTACTTC.

Only a few counts were recorded for this clonotype. CDR3 protein: CASRTPGQRYTF. CDR3 bases: TGTGCCAGTAGAACTCCGGGACAGCGCTACACCTTC. The chain has TRBV27 and TRBJ1-2; TRBD1 agrees at 7 bases. V shed 9 bases and J 9 bases; nucleotides not matched to a gene: 10. Germline V gene data show CDR1 as MNHEY and CDR2 as SMNVEV (reference sequence). The CDR3 has 12 amino acids.

V and J are TRBV4-1 and TRBJ2-2, with no clear D. There are 14 residues in the CDR3. The V end was cut by 3 bases, the J end by 0 bases, with 5 bases between. Looked up from germline, CDR1 is MGHRA and CDR2 is YSYEKL. The CDR3: CASSHATNTGELFF. CDR3 nucleotide sequence: TGCGCCAGCAGCCACGCCACGAACACCGGGGAGCTGTTTTTT.

This clonotype came up a few times. The CDR3 protein is CASSQLAGATDTQYF. The DNA for the CDR3 is TGTGCCAGCAGCCAGTTAGCGGGAGCCACAGATACGCAGTATTTT. The chain couples TRBV3-1 to TRBJ2-3, with 9 bases aligning to TRBD2. This CDR3 has 15 amino acids. Trimming at V came to 3 bases and at J to 2 bases, leaving 3 bases not matched to a gene. Germline CDR1 LGHDT, CDR2 YNNKEL (reference sequence).

This clonotype was counted a few times. The chain recombines TRBV9 with TRBJ2-2; D perhaps matches TRBD1 (6 bases). Trimming removed 5 bases at V and 7 bases at J, with 27 bases between. Germline V gene sequence: CDR1 SGDLS, CDR2 YYNGEE. The CDR3 spans 18 residues. The CDR3 DNA sequence: TGTGCCAGCAGTCCTCACAATTCACAGGGCACCCTTGGCGGGGAGCTGTTTTTT. It codes for CASSPHNSQGTLGGELFF. Full variable domain (rest looked up from reference TRBV9 and TRBJ2-2): DSGVTQTPKHLITATGQRVTLRCSPRSGDLSVYWYQQSLDQGLQFLIQYYNGEERAKGNILERFSAQQFPDLHSELNLSSLELGDSALYFCASSPHNSQGTLGGELFFGEGSRLTVL.

The chain employs TRBV4-3 and TRBJ1-2; D is unclear. The CDR3 loop spans 16 amino acids. Trimming cost V 0 bases and J 6 bases, with 17 bases left between them. Germline V gene sequence: CDR1 LGHNA, CDR2 YSLEER. The DNA for the CDR3 is TGCGCCAGCAGCCAAGATGGCGGGGTAGGTGGCCATGGCTACACCTTC. It encodes CASSQDGGVGGHGYTF.